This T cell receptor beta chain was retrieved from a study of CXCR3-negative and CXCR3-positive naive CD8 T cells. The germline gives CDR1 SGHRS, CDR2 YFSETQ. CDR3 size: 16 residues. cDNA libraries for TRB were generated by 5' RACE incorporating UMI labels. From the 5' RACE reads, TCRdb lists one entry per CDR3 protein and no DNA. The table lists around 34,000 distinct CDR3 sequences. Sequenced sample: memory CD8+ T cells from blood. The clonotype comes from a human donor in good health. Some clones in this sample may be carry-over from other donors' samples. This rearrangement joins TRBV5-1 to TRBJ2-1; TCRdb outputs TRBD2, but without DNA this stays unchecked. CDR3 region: CASSSSTSGGYNEQLF.